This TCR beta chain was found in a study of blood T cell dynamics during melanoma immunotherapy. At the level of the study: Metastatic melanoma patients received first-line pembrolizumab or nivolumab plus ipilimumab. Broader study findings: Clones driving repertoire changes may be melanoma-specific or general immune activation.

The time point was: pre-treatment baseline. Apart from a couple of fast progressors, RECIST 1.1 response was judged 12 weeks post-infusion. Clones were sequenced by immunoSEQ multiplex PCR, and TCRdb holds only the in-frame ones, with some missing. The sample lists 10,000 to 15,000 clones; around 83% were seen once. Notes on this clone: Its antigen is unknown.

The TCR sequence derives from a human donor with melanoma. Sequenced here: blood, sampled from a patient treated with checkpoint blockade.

CDR3 protein: CASRTGTGSSDTQYF. DNA for the CDR3: TGTGCCAGCAGGACCGGGACAGGGTCGTCGGATACGCAGTATTTT. The chain uses TRBV7-9 and TRBJ2-3; 9 bases match TRBD1. The J segment lost 6 bases and the V segment lost 6 bases, leaving 10 bases of the junction unmatched. The V gene's germline CDR1 is SEHNR and CDR2 FQNEAQ (reference sequence). The CDR3 is 15 residues long.